This TCR beta chain was captured by sequencing in a study of T cell responses to AZD1222 COVID-19 vaccine. Whole-study results and caveats: Donors were largely white British and mainly female; clonal diversity was possibly underestimated. The study identified only 6 or 7 AZD1222 recipients as seropositive at baseline. Only after the peak T cell response were repertoires sampled. When two AZD1222 doses had been given, Spike-specific TCR breadth and depth rose.

Concerning this clone: The target antigen is unknown.

Only in-frame clones appear in the TCRdb table, and some are missing; sequencing was by immunoSEQ multiplex PCR. Here the sample spans about 200,000 clones, roughly 94% being singletons. V gave up 6 bases and J gave up 6 bases, with 12 bases separating them. The CDR3 has 14 amino acids. Per the germline V gene, CDR1 is MNHEY and CDR2 is SVGAGI. The genes are TRBV6-5 and TRBJ1-6; D is uncertain. Sequenced here: peripheral blood, sampled 28 days after the second dose of the MenACWY control vaccine. The receptor comes from an adult who received the MenACWY meningococcal vaccine as a control. CDR3 nucleotide sequence: TGTGCCAGCAGCGCCAGGCCAGCTAATTCACCCCTCCACTTT. This codes for CASSARPANSPLHF.